The entry below gives a single TCR beta chain sequence along with its context. The sample comes from a study of control samples from healthy donors and cancer patients. Here immunoSEQ multiplex PCR was the method, and the copy in TCRdb shows in-frame clones only, minus some. The sample has 100,000 to 150,000 clones; roughly 89% are singletons. Germline V gene data show CDR1 as LNHDA and CDR2 as SQIVND (reference sequence). The CDR3 has 16 residues. V was clipped by 3 bases and J by 2 bases; unmatched bases: 8. The sequenced sample consisted of blood. This receptor was obtained from a man aged 18 to 30 in good health. This chain links TRBV19 with TRBJ2-5, with TRBD1 identical over 8 bases. As DNA, the CDR3 is TGTGCCAGTAGTATCCCGGGCAGGGGGCCACAAGAGACCCAGTACTTC. This encodes CASSIPGRGPQETQYF.